The T cell receptor beta chain described here comes from a study of cytomegalovirus exposure and HLA in healthy donors. Whole-study results and caveats: Only CMV serostatus was available as immune exposure information. HLA alleles showed associations with approximately 15,000 TCR beta sequences in a later analysis, at a 0.05 false discovery rate.

Trimming at V came to 3 bases and at J to 6 bases, leaving 1 base not matched to a gene. The CDR3 is made up of 13 amino acids. Germline loops: CDR1 KGHSH, CDR2 LQKENI. This clone was detected only once. Its antigen is not known. Primers: 60 Vbeta forward and 13 Jbeta reverse. The repertoire was sequenced with immunoSEQ multiplex PCR; TCRdb's copy has only in-frame clones and lacks some. The sample holds about 130,000 clones; around 82% are singletons and the top ten take around 1.3%. The sequencing input was PBMCs. This sequence joins TRBV18 and TRBJ1-1; 10 bases map to TRBD1. The sequence came from a female donor in good health and CMV-seronegative. The CDR3 DNA reads TGTGCCAGCTCACCTGGACAGGGGGCTGAAGCTTTCTTT. This gives the protein CASSPGQGAEAFF.